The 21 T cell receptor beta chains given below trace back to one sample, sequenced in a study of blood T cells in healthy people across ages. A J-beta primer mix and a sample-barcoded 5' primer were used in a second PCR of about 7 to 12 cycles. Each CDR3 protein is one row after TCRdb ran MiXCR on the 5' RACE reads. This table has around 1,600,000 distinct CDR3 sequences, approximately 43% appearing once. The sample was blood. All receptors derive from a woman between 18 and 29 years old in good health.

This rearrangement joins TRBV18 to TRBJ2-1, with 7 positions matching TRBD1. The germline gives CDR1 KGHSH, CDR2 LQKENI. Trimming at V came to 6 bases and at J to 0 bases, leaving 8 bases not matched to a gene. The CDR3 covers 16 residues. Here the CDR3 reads CASSPLTGSSYNEQFF. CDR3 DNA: TGTGCCAGCTCGCCGTTGACAGGGTCCTCCTACAATGAGCAGTTCTTC. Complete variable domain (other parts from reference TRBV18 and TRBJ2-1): NAGVMQNPRHLVRRRGQEARLRCSPMKGHSHVYWYRQLPEEGLKFMVYLQKENIIDESGMPKERFSAEFPKEGPSILRIQQVVRGDSAAYFCASSPLTGSSYNEQFFGPGTRLTVL.

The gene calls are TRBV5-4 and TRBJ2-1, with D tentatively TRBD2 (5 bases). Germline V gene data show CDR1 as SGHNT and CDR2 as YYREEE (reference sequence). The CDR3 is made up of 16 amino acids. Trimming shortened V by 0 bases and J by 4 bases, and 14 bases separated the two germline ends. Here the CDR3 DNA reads TGTGCCAGCAGCTTGGCCCCACTAGTCGGTTACAATGAGCAGTTCTTC. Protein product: CASSLAPLVGYNEQFF.

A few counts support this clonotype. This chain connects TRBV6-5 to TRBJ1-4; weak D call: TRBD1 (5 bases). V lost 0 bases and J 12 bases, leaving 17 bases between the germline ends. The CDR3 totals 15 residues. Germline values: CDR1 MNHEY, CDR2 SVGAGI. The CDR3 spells CASSYSAWGNKELFF. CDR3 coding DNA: TGTGCCAGCAGTTACTCAGCATGGGGGAATAAGGAACTGTTTTTT.

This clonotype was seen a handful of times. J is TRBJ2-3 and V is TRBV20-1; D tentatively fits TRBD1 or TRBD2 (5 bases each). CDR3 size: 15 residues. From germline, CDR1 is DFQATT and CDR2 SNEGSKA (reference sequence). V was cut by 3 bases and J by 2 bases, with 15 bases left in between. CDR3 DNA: TGCAGTGCTAGCCGGGGCGGACTCCACACAGATACGCAGTATTTT. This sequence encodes CSASRGGLHTDTQYF.

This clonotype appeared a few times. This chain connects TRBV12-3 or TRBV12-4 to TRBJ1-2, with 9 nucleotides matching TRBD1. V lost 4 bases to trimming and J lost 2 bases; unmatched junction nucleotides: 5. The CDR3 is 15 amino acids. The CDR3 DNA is TGTGCCAGCAGTTGGAGGACAGGGGCCAACTATGGCTACACCTTC. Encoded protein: CASSWRTGANYGYTF.

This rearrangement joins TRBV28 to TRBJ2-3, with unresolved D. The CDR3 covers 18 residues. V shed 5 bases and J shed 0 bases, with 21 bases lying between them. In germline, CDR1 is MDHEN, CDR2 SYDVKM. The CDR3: CASSLRGPDWASTDTQYF. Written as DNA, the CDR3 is TGTGCCAGCAGTCTGCGCGGTCCTGACTGGGCTAGCACAGATACGCAGTATTTT.

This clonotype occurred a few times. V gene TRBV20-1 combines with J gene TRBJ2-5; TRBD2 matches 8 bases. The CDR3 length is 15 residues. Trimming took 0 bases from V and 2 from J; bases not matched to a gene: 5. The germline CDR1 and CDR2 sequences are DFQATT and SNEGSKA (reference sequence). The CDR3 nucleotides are TGCAGTGCTAGAGATCCAAGCGGGGGACAAGAGACCCAGTACTTC. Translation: CSARDPSGGQETQYF.

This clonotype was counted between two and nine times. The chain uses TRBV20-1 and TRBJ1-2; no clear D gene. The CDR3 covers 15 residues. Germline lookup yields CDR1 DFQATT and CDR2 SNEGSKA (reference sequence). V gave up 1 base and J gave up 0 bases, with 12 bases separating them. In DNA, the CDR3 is TGCAGTGCTAGAGGTCAGGACGTAGCTAACTATGGCTACACCTTC. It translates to CSARGQDVANYGYTF.

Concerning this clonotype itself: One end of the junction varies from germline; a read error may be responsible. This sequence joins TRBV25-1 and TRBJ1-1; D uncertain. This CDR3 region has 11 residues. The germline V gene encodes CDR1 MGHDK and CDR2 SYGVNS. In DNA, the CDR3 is TGTGCCAGCATAGTTGGCACTGGAGCTTTCTTT. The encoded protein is CASIVGTGAFF.

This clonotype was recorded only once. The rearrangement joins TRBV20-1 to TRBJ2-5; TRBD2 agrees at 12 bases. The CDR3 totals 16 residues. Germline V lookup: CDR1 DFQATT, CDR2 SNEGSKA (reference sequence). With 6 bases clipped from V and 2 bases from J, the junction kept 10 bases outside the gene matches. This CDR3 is CSASPRLAGEQETQYF. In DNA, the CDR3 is TGCAGTGCGAGCCCACGACTAGCGGGGGAACAAGAGACCCAGTACTTC.

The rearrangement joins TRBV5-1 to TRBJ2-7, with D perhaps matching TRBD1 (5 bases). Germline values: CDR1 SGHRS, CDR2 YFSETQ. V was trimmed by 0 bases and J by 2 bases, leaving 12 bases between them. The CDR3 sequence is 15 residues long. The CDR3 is CASSLEGPTAYEQYF. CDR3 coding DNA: TGCGCCAGCAGCTTGGAGGGGCCTACTGCCTACGAGCAGTACTTC.

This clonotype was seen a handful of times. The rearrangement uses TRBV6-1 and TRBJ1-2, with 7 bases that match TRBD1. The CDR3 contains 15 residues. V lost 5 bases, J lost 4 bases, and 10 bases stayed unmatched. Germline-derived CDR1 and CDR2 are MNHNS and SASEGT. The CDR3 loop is CASSHPGQDGYGYTF. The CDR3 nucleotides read TGTGCCAGCAGTCACCCCGGACAGGACGGCTATGGCTACACCTTC.

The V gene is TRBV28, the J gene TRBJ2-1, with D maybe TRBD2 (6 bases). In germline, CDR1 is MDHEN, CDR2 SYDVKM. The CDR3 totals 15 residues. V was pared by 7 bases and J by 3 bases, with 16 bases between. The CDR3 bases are TGTGCCAGCAAGGTTCGGCTAGCGATCTACAATGAGCAGTTCTTC. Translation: CASKVRLAIYNEQFF.

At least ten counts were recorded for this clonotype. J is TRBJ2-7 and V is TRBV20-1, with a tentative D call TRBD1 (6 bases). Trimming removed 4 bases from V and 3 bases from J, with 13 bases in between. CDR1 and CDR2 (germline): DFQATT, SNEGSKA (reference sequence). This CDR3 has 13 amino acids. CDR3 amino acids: CSAKGTSDYEQYF. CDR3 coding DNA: TGCAGTGCTAAGGGGACATCAGACTACGAGCAGTACTTC.

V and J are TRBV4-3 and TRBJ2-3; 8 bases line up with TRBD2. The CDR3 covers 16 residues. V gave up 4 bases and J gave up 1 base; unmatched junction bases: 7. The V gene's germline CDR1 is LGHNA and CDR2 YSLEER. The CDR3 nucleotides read TGCGCCAGCAGCCCTCGCCCAGCGGGGGGCACAGATACGCAGTATTTT. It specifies CASSPRPAGGTDTQYF.

CDR3 amino acids: CASSQGGRGFGLAGVWGTDTQYF. For the CDR3, the DNA is TGTGCCAGCAGCCAAGGTGGTAGGGGATTCGGGCTAGCGGGTGTCTGGGGAACAGATACGCAGTATTTT. The genes are TRBV4-2 and TRBJ2-3, with 8 positions matching TRBD2. There are 23 residues in the CDR3. With V trimmed by 1 base and J by 3 bases, 27 bases remained unmatched. The germline CDR1 and CDR2 sequences are LGHNA and YNFKEQ.

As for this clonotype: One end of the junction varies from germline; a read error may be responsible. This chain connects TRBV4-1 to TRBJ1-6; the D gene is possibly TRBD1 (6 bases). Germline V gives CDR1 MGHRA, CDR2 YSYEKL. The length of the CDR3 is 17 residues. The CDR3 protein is CASSQEYRVMPFSSLHF. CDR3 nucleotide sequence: TGCGCCAGCAGCCAAGAGTACAGGGTAATGCCTTTTTCATCCCTCCACTTT.

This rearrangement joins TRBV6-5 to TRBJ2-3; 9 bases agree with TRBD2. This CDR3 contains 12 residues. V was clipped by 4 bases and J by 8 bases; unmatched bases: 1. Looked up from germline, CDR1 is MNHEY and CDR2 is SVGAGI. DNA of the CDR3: TGTGCCAGCAGTTCTAGCGGGGTTACGCAGTATTTT. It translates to CASSSSGVTQYF.

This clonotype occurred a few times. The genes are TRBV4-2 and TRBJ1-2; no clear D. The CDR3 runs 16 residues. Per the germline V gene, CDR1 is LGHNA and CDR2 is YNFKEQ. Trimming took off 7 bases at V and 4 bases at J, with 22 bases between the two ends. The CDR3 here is CASMPNLAEKSYGYTF. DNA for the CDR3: TGTGCCAGCATGCCAAACCTAGCGGAGAAAAGCTATGGCTACACCTTC.

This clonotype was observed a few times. CDR3: CASSPGPGPNEQFF. CDR3 nucleotides: TGTGCCAGTAGTCCGGGCCCAGGGCCCAATGAGCAGTTCTTC. This rearrangement joins TRBV19 to TRBJ2-1, with D possibly being TRBD1 (5 bases). The V and J ends lost 5 bases and 6 bases respectively, with 14 bases between them. Germline V gene data show CDR1 as LNHDA and CDR2 as SQIVND (reference sequence). The CDR3 consists of 14 residues.

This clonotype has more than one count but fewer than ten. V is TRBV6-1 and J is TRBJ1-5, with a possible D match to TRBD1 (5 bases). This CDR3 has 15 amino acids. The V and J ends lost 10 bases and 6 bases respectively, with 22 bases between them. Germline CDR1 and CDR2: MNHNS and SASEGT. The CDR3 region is CANEGPPKGIQPQHF. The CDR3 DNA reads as TGTGCCAACGAGGGACCTCCAAAAGGGATTCAGCCCCAGCATTTT.